The subject of this entry is one TCR beta chain. PCR involved 60 Vbeta and 13 Jbeta primers. The assay was immunoSEQ multiplex PCR, and TCRdb's table has in-frame clones only and misses some. The table shows some 150,000 clones, with around 80% occurring only once. V was pared by 2 bases and J by 2 bases, with 13 bases between. Germline CDR1 and CDR2: SGHVS and FQNEAQ. This CDR3 is built from 15 residues. The data derive from a study of cytomegalovirus exposure and HLA in healthy donors. Sequencing was performed on PBMCs. The sequence was collected from a man aged 35-49 years in good health and CMV-seronegative. The chain joins TRBV7-8 to TRBJ2-7; D is possibly TRBD2 (6 bases). The CDR3 loop is CASSLLWRGAYEQYF. DNA of the CDR3: TGTGCCAGCAGCTTATTGTGGAGGGGTGCCTACGAGCAGTACTTC.